The clone carrying this T cell receptor (beta chain) was detected many times. Researchers prepared the TCRbeta library using unique molecular identifiers, the study reports. TCRdb redid the calling of the PCR reads with MiXCR, one entry per CDR3 protein. Found here are about 240,000 distinct CDR3 sequences, around 12% of them singletons; the top ten hold 2.6%. Between the trimmed V and J ends, which lost 1 base and 1 base, there was a span of 16 bases. The CDR3 has 16 residues. Germline CDR1 and CDR2: DFQATT and SNEGSKA (reference sequence). These data originate in a study of T-cell reconstitution after alpha-beta-depleted transplantation in children.

The clonotype comes from a human donor who donated a stem cell graft to a child with acute lymphoblastic leukemia. The rearrangement links TRBV20-1 to TRBJ2-5, with TRBD1 as a possible D gene (5 bases). The sample was PBMCs from the stem cell graft donor, taken from the stem cell graft. CDR3 sequence: CSARVFTQGTQETQYF. Here the CDR3 DNA reads TGCAGTGCTAGAGTCTTTACCCAGGGTACCCAAGAGACCCAGTACTTC.